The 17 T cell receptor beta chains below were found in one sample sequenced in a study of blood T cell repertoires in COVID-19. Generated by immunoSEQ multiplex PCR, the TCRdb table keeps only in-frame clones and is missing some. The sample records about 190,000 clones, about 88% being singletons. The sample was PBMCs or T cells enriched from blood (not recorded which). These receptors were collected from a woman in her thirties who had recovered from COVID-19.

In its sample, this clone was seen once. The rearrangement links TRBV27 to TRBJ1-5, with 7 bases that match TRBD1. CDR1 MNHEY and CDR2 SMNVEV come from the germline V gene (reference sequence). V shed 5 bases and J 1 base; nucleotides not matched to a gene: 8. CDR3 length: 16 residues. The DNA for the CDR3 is TGTGCCAGCAGTACCCAGGGGGATGAGAGCAATCAGCCCCAGCATTTT. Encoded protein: CASSTQGDESNQPQHF.

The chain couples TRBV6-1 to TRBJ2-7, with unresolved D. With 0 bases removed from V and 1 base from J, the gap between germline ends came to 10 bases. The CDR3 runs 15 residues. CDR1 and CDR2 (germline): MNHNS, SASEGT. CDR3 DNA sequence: TGTGCCAGCAGTGAAGCGTCGGTGAATTCCTACGAGCAGTACGTC. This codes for CASSEASVNSYEQYV.

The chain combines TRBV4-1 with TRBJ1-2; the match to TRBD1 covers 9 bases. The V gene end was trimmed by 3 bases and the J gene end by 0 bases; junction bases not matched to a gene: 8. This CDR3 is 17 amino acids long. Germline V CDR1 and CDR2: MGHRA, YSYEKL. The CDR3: CASSHTDRGPANYGYTF. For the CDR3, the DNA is TGCGCCAGCAGCCATACGGACAGGGGACCGGCTAACTATGGCTACACCTTC.

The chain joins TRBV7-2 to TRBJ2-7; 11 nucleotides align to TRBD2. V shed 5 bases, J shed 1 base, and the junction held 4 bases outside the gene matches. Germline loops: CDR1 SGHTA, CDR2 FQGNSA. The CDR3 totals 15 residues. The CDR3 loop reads CASSPWTSGSYEQYF. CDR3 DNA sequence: TGTGCCAGCAGCCCCTGGACTAGCGGGTCCTACGAGCAGTACTTC.

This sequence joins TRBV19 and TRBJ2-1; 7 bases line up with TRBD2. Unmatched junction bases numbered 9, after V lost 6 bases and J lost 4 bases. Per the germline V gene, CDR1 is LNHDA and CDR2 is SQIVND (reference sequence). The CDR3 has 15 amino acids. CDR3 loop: CASRGEGRIYNEQFF. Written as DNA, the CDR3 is TGTGCCAGTAGAGGGGAGGGCAGGATATACAATGAGCAGTTCTTC.

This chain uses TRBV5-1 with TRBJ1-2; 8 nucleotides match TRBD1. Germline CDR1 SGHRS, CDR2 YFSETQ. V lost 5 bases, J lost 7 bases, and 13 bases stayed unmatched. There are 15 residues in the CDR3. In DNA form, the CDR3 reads TGCGCCAGCAGGCCGGGACAGGAGCTGAGGGCTGGCTACACCTTC. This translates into CASRPGQELRAGYTF.

CDR3 coding DNA: TGTGCCAGCCGGGAGGGAGAGGCCTACGAGCAGTACTTC. Translating gives CASREGEAYEQYF. The chain employs TRBV4-2 and TRBJ2-7, with 8 bases aligning to TRBD2. The CDR3 extends over 13 amino acids. Germline trimming cut 8 bases from V and 2 bases from J; bases unmatched to any gene: 5. Germline V gene sequence: CDR1 LGHNA, CDR2 YNFKEQ.

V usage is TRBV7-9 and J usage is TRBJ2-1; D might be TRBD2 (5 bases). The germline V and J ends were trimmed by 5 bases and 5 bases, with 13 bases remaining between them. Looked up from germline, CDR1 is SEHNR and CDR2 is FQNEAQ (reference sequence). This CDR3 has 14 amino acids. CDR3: CASSRSRGNNEQFF. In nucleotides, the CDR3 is TGTGCCAGCAGCCGTAGCCGGGGAAACAATGAGCAGTTCTTC.

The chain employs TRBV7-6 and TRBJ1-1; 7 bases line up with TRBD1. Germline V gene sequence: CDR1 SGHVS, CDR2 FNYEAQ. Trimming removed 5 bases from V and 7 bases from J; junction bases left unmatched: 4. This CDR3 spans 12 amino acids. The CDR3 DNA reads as TGTGCCAGCAGCGGTTGGGACAGTGAAGCTTTCTTT. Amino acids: CASSGWDSEAFF.

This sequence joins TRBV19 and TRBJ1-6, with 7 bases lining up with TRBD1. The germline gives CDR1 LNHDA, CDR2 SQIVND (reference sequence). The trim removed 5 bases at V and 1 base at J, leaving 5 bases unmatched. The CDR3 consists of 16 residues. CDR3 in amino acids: CASSEQGFSYNSPLHF. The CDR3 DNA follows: TGTGCCAGTAGTGAACAGGGGTTTTCCTATAATTCACCCCTCCACTTT. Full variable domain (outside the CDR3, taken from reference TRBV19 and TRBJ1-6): DGGITQSPKYLFRKEGQNVTLSCEQNLNHDAMYWYRQDPGQGLRLIYYSQIVNDFQKGDIAEGYSVSREKKESFPLTVTSAQKNPTAFYLCASSEQGFSYNSPLHFGNGTRLTVT.

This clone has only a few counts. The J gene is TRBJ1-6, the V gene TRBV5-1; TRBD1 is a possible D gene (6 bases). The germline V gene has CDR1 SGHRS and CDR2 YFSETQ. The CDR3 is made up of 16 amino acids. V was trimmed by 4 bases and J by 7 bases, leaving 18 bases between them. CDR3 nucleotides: TGCGCCAGCAGCCCGCGGACCGACAGGAGGAATTCACCCCTCCACTTT. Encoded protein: CASSPRTDRRNSPLHF.

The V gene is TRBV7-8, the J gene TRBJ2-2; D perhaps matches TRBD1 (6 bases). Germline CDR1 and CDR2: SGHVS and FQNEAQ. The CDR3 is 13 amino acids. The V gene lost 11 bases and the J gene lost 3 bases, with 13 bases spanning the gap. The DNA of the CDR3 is TGTGCCCAACAGGGTATGGACACCGGGGAGCTGTTTTTT. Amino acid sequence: CAQQGMDTGELFF.

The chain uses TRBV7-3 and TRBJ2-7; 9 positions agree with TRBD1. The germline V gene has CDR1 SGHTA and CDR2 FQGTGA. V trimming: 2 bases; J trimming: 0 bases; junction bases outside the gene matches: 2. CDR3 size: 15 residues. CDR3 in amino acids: CASSLGTGSSYEQYF. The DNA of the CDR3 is TGTGCCAGCAGCTTAGGGACAGGGAGCTCCTACGAGCAGTACTTC.

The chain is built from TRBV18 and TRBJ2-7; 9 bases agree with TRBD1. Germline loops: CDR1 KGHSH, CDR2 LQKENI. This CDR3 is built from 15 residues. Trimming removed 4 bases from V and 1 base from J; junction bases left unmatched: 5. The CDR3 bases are TGTGCCAGCTCACGGGAGACAGGGGGGTCCTACGAGCAGTACTTC. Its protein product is CASSRETGGSYEQYF. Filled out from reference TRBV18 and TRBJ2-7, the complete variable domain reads NAGVMQNPRHLVRRRGQEARLRCSPMKGHSHVYWYRQLPEEGLKFMVYLQKENIIDESGMPKERFSAEFPKEGPSILRIQQVVRGDSAAYFCASSRETGGSYEQYFGPGTRLTVT.

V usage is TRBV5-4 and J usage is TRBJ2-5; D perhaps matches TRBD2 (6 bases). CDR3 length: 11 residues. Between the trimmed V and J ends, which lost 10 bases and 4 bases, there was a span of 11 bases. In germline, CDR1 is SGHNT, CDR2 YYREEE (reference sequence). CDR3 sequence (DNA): TGTGCCTTTGGCGGGGTAGAGACCCAGTACTTC. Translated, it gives CAFGGVETQYF.

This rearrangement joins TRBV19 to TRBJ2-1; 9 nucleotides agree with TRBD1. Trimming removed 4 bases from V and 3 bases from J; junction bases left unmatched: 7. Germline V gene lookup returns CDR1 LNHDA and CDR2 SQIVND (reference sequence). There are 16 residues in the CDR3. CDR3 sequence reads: CASSTWGQGLYNEQFF. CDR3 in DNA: TGTGCCAGTAGTACCTGGGGACAGGGACTCTACAATGAGCAGTTCTTC.

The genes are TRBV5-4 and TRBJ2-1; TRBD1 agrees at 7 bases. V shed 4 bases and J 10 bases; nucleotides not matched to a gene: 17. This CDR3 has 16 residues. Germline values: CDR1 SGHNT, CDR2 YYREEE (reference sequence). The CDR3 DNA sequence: TGTGCCAGCAGCCATACCGGGACAGTACAATTCCACGAGCAGTTCTTC. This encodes CASSHTGTVQFHEQFF.